This entry concerns a single T cell receptor (beta chain). Its antigen is not known. The data belong to a study of radiotherapy plus CTLA-4 blockade in lung cancer. General study points: An expansion of tumor-derived TCR clones occurred in blood after radiotherapy plus ipilimumab.

Measured with immunoSEQ multiplex PCR; TCRdb has only the in-frame clones, and not every one. The table records 25,000 to 35,000 clones, approximately 78% of them present only once. The CDR3 is made up of 14 amino acids. The V end was cut by 8 bases, the J end by 2 bases, with 12 bases between. Germline CDR1 SGHVS, CDR2 FQNEAQ. This sequence joins TRBV7-8 and TRBJ2-2; weak D call: TRBD2 (5 bases). The sequence came from a human donor with non-small cell lung cancer that progressed on radiotherapy plus ipilimumab. Sequencing used peripheral blood, obtained from a patient treated with radiotherapy plus ipilimumab. The CDR3 bases are TGTGCCAGCGTTCTTGGGAGTAACACCGGGGAGCTGTTTTTT. This codes for CASVLGSNTGELFF.